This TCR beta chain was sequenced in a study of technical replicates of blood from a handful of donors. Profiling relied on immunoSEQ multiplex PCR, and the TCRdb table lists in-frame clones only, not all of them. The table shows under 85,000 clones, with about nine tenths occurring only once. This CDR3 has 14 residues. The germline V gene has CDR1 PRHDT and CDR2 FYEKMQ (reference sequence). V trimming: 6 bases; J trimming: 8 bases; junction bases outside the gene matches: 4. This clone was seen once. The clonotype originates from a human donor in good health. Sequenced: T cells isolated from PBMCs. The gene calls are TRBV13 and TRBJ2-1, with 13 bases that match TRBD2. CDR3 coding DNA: TGTGCCAGCAGACTAGCGGGAGGGGTAGATGAGCAGTTCTTC. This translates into CASRLAGGVDEQFF.